Shown below are 30 T cell receptor beta chains from a single sample sequenced in a study of blood T cell repertoires in COVID-19. The protocol was immunoSEQ multiplex PCR, while the TCRdb copy is restricted to in-frame clones and leaves out a portion. The table records 180,000 or so clones, 78% of them present only once. Material: peripheral blood. These receptors all stem from a woman aged 80 or over with active or convalescent COVID-19.

The chain combines TRBV27 with TRBJ1-2; D is undetermined. The V end lost 6 bases, the J end lost 4 bases, and 12 bases lay between the germline ends. The CDR3 length is 13 residues. Germline values: CDR1 MNHEY, CDR2 SMNVEV (reference sequence). CDR3 sequence: CASSAAGSYGYTF. The CDR3 coding sequence is TGTGCCAGCAGCGCCGCGGGGAGCTATGGCTACACCTTC.

V gene TRBV7-9 combines with J gene TRBJ2-5, with 7 bases that match TRBD2. V lost 1 base and J lost 5; bases outside the gene matches: 16. The CDR3 has 18 residues. The germline CDR1 and CDR2 sequences are SEHNR and FQNEAQ (reference sequence). CDR3 DNA sequence: TGTGCCAGCAGCTTAGACCTAGCGGACCCCCGGCAGTGGGAGACCCAGTACTTC. This translates into CASSLDLADPRQWETQYF.

The V and J genes are TRBV4-1 and TRBJ2-2, with TRBD1 identical over 8 bases. CDR3 length: 15 residues. Looked up from germline, CDR1 is MGHRA and CDR2 is YSYEKL. Trimming took 6 bases from V and 4 from J; bases not matched to a gene: 7. The DNA of the CDR3 is TGCGCCAGCAGGCCGGCAGGGGGCAGCACCGGGGAGCTGTTTTTT. This sequence encodes CASRPAGGSTGELFF.

The sample holds a few counts of this clone. V gene TRBV4-2 combines with J gene TRBJ1-1, with D possibly matching TRBD1 (5 bases). The CDR3 runs to 14 residues. Germline lookup yields CDR1 LGHNA and CDR2 YNFKEQ. Deletions cut 4 bases from V and 1 base from J, with 10 bases between. In nucleotides, the CDR3 is TGTGCCAGCAGCCTCGGACAAGCGAACACTGAAGCTTTCTTT. Translated, it gives CASSLGQANTEAFF.

The chain carries TRBV24-1 and TRBJ2-4, with 7 bases matching TRBD1. The CDR3 spans 18 residues. Germline CDR1 reads KGHDR; CDR2 reads SFDVKD. The ends lost 9 bases at V and 0 bases at J; junction bases unmatched: 16. CDR3 in amino acids: CATPMWDRSTIAKNIQYF. The CDR3 DNA reads TGTGCCACCCCAATGTGGGACAGATCCACCATAGCCAAAAACATTCAGTACTTC.

This clone was counted once. The rearrangement links TRBV4-1 to TRBJ1-3; 9 bases map to TRBD1. This CDR3 spans 16 amino acids. Per germline, CDR1 MGHRA and CDR2 YSYEKL. V lost 3 bases to trimming and J lost 2 bases; unmatched junction nucleotides: 5. CDR3 sequence: CASSQNRGPPGNTIYF. Here the CDR3 DNA reads TGCGCCAGCAGCCAGAACAGGGGGCCTCCTGGAAACACCATATATTTT.

Only a few counts were recorded for this clone. The J gene is TRBJ1-2, the V gene TRBV4-2; D is unclear. The CDR3 has 15 amino acids. Germline V gene sequence: CDR1 LGHNA, CDR2 YNFKEQ. V was trimmed by 1 base and J by 8 bases, leaving 17 bases between them. CDR3 region: CASSQGERQGIGYTF. As DNA, the CDR3 is TGTGCCAGCAGCCAAGGGGAGAGACAAGGGATCGGCTACACCTTC.

The rearrangement uses TRBV15 and TRBJ1-5, with 9 bases that match TRBD1. The CDR3 spans 15 residues. J lost 1 base, V lost 10 bases, and 8 bases had no gene match. Germline lookup yields CDR1 LNHNV and CDR2 YYDKDF (reference sequence). CDR3 coding DNA: TGTGCCAAAGGGGGACAGGGAGGAAGCAATCAGCCCCAGCATTTT. Translation: CAKGGQGGSNQPQHF.

This chain links TRBV5-1 with TRBJ1-1; 8 bases are shared with TRBD1. Germline V gives CDR1 SGHRS, CDR2 YFSETQ. CDR3 length: 14 amino acids. V was clipped by 2 bases and J by 5 bases; unmatched bases: 5. CDR3: CASSFTGGWTEAFF. DNA for the CDR3: TGCGCCAGCAGCTTCACAGGGGGGTGGACTGAAGCTTTCTTT.

In this sample, this clone turned up once. The V and J genes are TRBV7-2 and TRBJ2-4; 7 nucleotides line up with TRBD2. V lost 0 bases to trimming and J lost 4 bases; unmatched junction nucleotides: 6. CDR3 length equals 16 residues. Germline loops: CDR1 SGHTA, CDR2 FQGNSA. The CDR3 region has the DNA TGTGCCAGCAGCTTAGCAGCGGCTAGCGGAAAAAACATTCAGTACTTC. The encoded protein is CASSLAAASGKNIQYF. Drawing the rest from reference TRBV7-2 and TRBJ2-4, the complete variable domain is GAGVSQSPSNKVTEKGKDVELRCDPISGHTALYWYRQSLGQGLEFLIYFQGNSAPDKSGLPSDRFSAERTGGSVSTLTIQRTQQEDSAVYLCASSLAAASGKNIQYFGAGTRLSVL.

The chain combines TRBV5-6 with TRBJ1-2; D perhaps matches TRBD1 (5 bases). In germline, CDR1 is SGHDT, CDR2 YYEEEE. The V gene lost 2 bases and the J gene lost 8 bases, with 13 bases spanning the gap. There are 13 residues in the CDR3. CDR3 in amino acids: CASSFRGSGGYTF. The DNA for the CDR3 is TGTGCCAGCAGCTTTAGGGGCTCCGGCGGCTACACCTTC.

V is TRBV9 and J is TRBJ1-4; 8 bases fit TRBD1. CDR3 length: 16 residues. Germline assignment: CDR1 SGDLS and CDR2 YYNGEE. Unmatched junction bases numbered 12, after V lost 4 bases and J lost 7 bases. In nucleotides, the CDR3 is TGTGCCAGCAGCCCTCGGACAGGGAGAGGCAGTGAAAAACTGTTTTTT. This gives the protein CASSPRTGRGSEKLFF.

The rearrangement joins TRBV9 to TRBJ1-5, with 7 bases matching TRBD1. The trim removed 3 bases at V and 6 bases at J, leaving 6 bases unmatched. This CDR3 spans 14 amino acids. Germline loops: CDR1 SGDLS, CDR2 YYNGEE. CDR3 in DNA: TGTGCCAGCAGCGCGACAGGGCAGGGTCAGCCCCAGCATTTT. Translating gives CASSATGQGQPQHF.

The chain uses TRBV7-9 and TRBJ2-7; tentative D call: TRBD1 (6 bases). This CDR3 region has 12 residues. The germline V and J ends were trimmed by 6 bases and 12 bases, with 18 bases remaining between them. The germline V gene encodes CDR1 SEHNR and CDR2 FQNEAQ (reference sequence). The CDR3 coding sequence is TGTGCCAGCAGTTATGATACAGGGACCACGTACTTC. As protein: CASSYDTGTTYF.

This clone was seen a few times. The chain employs TRBV3-1 (or the pseudogene TRBV3-2) and TRBJ1-5; D unclear. This CDR3 is built from 13 residues. Germline V gene sequence: CDR1 LGHDT, CDR2 YNNKEL (reference sequence). The ends were cut back, 0 bases at V and 7 bases at J, with 7 bases in the middle. The DNA of the CDR3 is TGTGCCAGCAGCCAAGATCTGGGCCAGCCCCAGCATTTT. Encoded protein: CASSQDLGQPQHF.

The chain carries TRBV12-3 or TRBV12-4 and TRBJ1-6; unclear D gene. CDR3 length: 13 amino acids. V dropped 6 bases and J dropped 7 bases, with 10 bases sitting between them. The CDR3 protein is CASSRGPNSPLHF. For the CDR3, the DNA is TGTGCCAGCAGCCGGGGTCCAAATTCACCCCTCCACTTT.

The gene calls are TRBV28 and TRBJ2-1; TRBD1 matches 9 bases. Germline CDR1 and CDR2: MDHEN and SYDVKM. This CDR3 comprises 15 residues. V gave up 6 bases and J gave up 12 bases; unmatched junction bases: 15. Here the CDR3 reads CASSINRDRVFVQFF. As DNA, the CDR3 is TGTGCCAGCAGCATTAACCGGGACAGGGTTTTTGTGCAGTTCTTC.

The chain employs TRBV6-2 or TRBV6-3 and TRBJ1-5, with 8 bases that match TRBD1. There are 16 residues in the CDR3. V shed 4 bases and J 3 bases; nucleotides not matched to a gene: 8. Per the germline V gene, CDR1 is MNHEY and CDR2 is SVGEGT. The CDR3: CASSSRTGHFNQPQHF. The CDR3 DNA reads TGTGCCAGCAGTTCTCGGACAGGGCACTTCAATCAGCCCCAGCATTTT.

This clone was detected only a few times. This chain joins TRBV29-1 and TRBJ2-7, with a weak D call TRBD1 (5 bases). Trimming shortened V by 7 bases and J by 5 bases, and 18 bases separated the two germline ends. The CDR3 is 13 amino acids. Looked up from germline, CDR1 is SQVTM and CDR2 is ANQGSEA. For the CDR3, the DNA is TGCAGCGGAGGAACGTGGGGCGAGGACGAGCAGTACTTC. Its translation is CSGGTWGEDEQYF.

The V and J genes are TRBV14 and TRBJ1-3, with D tentatively TRBD1 (6 bases). V dropped 4 bases and J dropped 2 bases, with 12 bases sitting between them. CDR1 and CDR2 (germline): SGHDN, FVKESK. The CDR3 totals 15 residues. CDR3 coding DNA: TGTGCCAGCAGCCTCGCCCCAGGGGCTGGAAACACCATATATTTT. Amino acid sequence: CASSLAPGAGNTIYF.

The chain has TRBV4-2 and TRBJ2-7; possible D gene TRBD1, 6 bases. The CDR3 is 15 amino acids. CDR1 is LGHNA, CDR2 YNFKEQ, per germline. Trimming pared 1 base from V and 5 bases from J, leaving 15 bases between. DNA of the CDR3: TGTGCCAGCAGCCAAGGGGTCCTGGGGGCCGACGAGCAGTACTTC. Its translation: CASSQGVLGADEQYF.

This CDR3 reads CASSGGPGGQETQYF. The CDR3 region has the DNA TGTGCCAGCAGTGGAGGGCCGGGGGGCCAGGAGACCCAGTACTTC. The chain joins TRBV2 to TRBJ2-5, with D possibly matching TRBD2 (7 bases). The CDR3 sequence is 15 residues long. V lost 4 bases and J lost 5, with 17 bases in between. Germline CDR1 and CDR2: SNHLY and FYNNEI.

The gene calls are TRBV23-1 and TRBJ2-3, with TRBD2 identical over 8 bases. TRBV23-1 is recorded as an ORF, its role being uncertain. With 0 bases clipped from V and 2 bases from J, the junction kept 7 bases outside the gene matches. CDR3 length: 17 amino acids. For the CDR3, the DNA is TGCGCCAGCAGTCAATCGTTTACGCGGGGGGACACAGATACGCAGTATTTT. Encoded protein: CASSQSFTRGDTDTQYF.

The chain carries TRBV28 and TRBJ1-6; TRBD1 might be the D (5 bases). CDR3 length: 15 residues. Trimming removed 5 bases at V and 6 bases at J, with 14 bases between. Germline CDR1 and CDR2: MDHEN and SYDVKM. In DNA, the CDR3 is TGTGCCAGCAGTCCTCGGGACTTAACTAATTCACCCCTCCACTTT. Its translation: CASSPRDLTNSPLHF.

CDR3 region: CAASRDTAHEQYF. The CDR3 coding sequence is TGTGCCGCCTCCCGGGACACCGCCCACGAGCAGTACTTC. The chain couples TRBV6-6 to TRBJ2-7, with D tentatively TRBD1 (6 bases). Per the germline V gene, CDR1 is MNHNY and CDR2 is SVGAGI (reference sequence). The CDR3 length is 13 residues. The V gene lost 11 bases and the J gene lost 5 bases, with 19 bases spanning the gap.

This sequence joins TRBV5-1 and TRBJ1-6, with D hard to call. Germline lookup yields CDR1 SGHRS and CDR2 YFSETQ. There are 13 residues in the CDR3. Trimming left V 0 bases short and J 6 bases short, with 4 bases between. The CDR3, as DNA: TGCGCCAGCAGCTTGGACAGTAATTCACCCCTCCACTTT. Its protein product is CASSLDSNSPLHF.

The rearrangement uses TRBV11-2 and TRBJ2-7; maybe TRBD1 (5 bases). The V end lost 2 bases, the J end lost 3 bases, and 14 bases lay between the germline ends. Germline V lookup: CDR1 SGHAT, CDR2 FQNNGV. This CDR3 is 15 amino acids long. CDR3 DNA sequence: TGTGCCAGCAGCTTATCGGTAGGGGTCGACTACGAGCAGTACTTC. It yields the protein CASSLSVGVDYEQYF. The full variable domain, rest sourced from reference TRBV11-2 and TRBJ2-7, is EAGVAQSPRYKIIEKRQSVAFWCNPISGHATLYWYQQILGQGPKLLIQFQNNGVVDDSQLPKDRFSAERLKGVDSTLKIQPAKLEDSAVYLCASSLSVGVDYEQYFGPGTRLTVT.

The chain is built from TRBV10-3 and TRBJ1-5; 9 positions agree with TRBD1. V shed 3 bases, J shed 5 bases, and the junction held 2 bases outside the gene matches. The CDR3 has 14 residues. Germline CDR1 and CDR2: ENHRY and SYGVKD. This CDR3 reads CAISDRQGDQPQHF. CDR3 nucleotides: TGTGCCATCAGTGACCGACAGGGGGATCAGCCCCAGCATTTT.

The chain combines TRBV4-2 with TRBJ2-1; TRBD1 matches at 10 bases. Germline V gene lookup returns CDR1 LGHNA and CDR2 YNFKEQ. This CDR3 spans 19 amino acids. The J segment lost 0 bases and the V segment lost 0 bases, leaving 8 bases of the junction unmatched. The DNA of the CDR3 is TGTGCCAGCAGCCAAGAGGGACAGGGGCCGTACAGCTCCTACAATGAGCAGTTCTTC. This gives the protein CASSQEGQGPYSSYNEQFF.

The genes are TRBV10-2 and TRBJ2-1; the D is unclear. Germline V gene lookup returns CDR1 WSHSY and CDR2 SAAADI. The CDR3 covers 13 residues. V was cut by 0 bases and J by 12 bases, with 12 bases left in between. The CDR3 nucleotides are TGCGCCAGCAGTGAGTCAATCATATTCGGGCAGTTCTTC. As protein: CASSESIIFGQFF.